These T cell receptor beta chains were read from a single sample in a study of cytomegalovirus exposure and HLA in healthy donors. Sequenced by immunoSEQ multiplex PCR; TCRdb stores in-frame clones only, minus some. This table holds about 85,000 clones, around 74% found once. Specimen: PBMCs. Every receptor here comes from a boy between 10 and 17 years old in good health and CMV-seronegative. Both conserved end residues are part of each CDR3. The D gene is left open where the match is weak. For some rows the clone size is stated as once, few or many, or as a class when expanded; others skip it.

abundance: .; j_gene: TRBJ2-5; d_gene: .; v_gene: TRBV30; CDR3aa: CAWSVGRYVGTQYF; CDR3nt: TGTGCCTGGAGTGTTGGGCGATACGTGGGGACCCAGTACTTC
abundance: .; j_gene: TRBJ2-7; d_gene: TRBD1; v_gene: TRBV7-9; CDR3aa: CASSPPTGGYEQYF; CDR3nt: TGTGCCAGCAGCCCGCCGACAGGGGGCTACGAGCAGTACTTC
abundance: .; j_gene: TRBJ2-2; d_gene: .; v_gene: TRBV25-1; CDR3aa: CASSESNTGELFF; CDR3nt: TGTGCCAGCAGTGAGTCTAACACCGGGGAGCTGTTTTTT
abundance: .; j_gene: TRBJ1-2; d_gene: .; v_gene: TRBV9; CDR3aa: CASYRDGYTF; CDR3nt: TGTGCCAGCTACAGGGACGGCTACACCTTC
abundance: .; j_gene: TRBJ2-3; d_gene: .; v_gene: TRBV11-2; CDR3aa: CASSALGGGGGADTQYF; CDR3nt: TGTGCCAGCAGCGCATTGGGAGGGGGGGGCGGTGCAGATACGCAGTATTTT
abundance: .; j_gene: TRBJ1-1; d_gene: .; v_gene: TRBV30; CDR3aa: CAWSVWGGTEAFF; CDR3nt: TGTGCCTGGAGTGTATGGGGGGGGACTGAAGCTTTCTTT
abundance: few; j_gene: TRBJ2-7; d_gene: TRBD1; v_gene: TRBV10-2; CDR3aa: CATLSDRGHEQYF; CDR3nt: TGCGCCACCCTATCGGACAGGGGCCACGAGCAGTACTTC
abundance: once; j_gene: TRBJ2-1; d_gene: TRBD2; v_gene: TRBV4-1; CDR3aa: CASRYTSGGPNEQFF; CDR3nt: TGCGCCAGCAGATATACCAGCGGGGGTCCCAATGAGCAGTTCTTC
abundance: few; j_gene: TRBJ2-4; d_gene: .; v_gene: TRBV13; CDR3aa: CASSLVGGLLAKNIQYF; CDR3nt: TGTGCCAGCAGCTTAGTTGGGGGCCTACTAGCCAAAAACATTCAGTACTTC
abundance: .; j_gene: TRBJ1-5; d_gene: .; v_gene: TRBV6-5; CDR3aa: CASSSGLSNQPQHF; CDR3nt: TGTGCCAGCAGTTCCGGACTGTCCAATCAGCCCCAGCATTTT
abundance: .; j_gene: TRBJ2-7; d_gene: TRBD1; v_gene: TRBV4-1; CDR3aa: CASSPSRGLSSYEQYF; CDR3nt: TGCGCCAGCAGCCCCAGCAGGGGGTTGAGCTCCTACGAGCAGTACTTC
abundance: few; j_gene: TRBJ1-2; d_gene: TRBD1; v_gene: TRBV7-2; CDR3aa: CASSLGTGSYGYTF; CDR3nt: TGTGCCAGCAGCTTAGGGACAGGGTCCTATGGCTACACCTTC
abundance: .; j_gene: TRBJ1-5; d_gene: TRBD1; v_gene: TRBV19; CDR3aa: CASSRDSRNQPQHF; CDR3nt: TGTGCCAGTAGTCGGGACAGTAGAAATCAGCCCCAGCATTTT
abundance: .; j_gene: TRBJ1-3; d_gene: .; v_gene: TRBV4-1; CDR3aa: CASSQDGARVGNTIYF; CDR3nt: TGCGCCAGCAGCCAAGATGGGGCCAGGGTTGGAAACACCATATATTTT
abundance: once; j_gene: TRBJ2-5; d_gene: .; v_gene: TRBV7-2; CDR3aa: CASSLPGQKETQYF; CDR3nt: TGTGCCAGCAGCTTACCCGGACAGAAAGAGACCCAGTACTTC
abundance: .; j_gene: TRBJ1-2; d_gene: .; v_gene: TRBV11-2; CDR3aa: CASSLAAGYGYTF; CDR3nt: TGTGCCAGCAGCTTAGCGGCAGGCTATGGCTACACCTTC
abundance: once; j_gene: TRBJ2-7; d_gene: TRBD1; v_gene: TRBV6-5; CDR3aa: CASSSRTGHYEQYF; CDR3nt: TGTGCCAGCAGTTCGCGGACAGGACACTACGAGCAGTACTTC
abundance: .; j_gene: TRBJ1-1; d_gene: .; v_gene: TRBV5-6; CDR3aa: CASSLGQTYTEAFF; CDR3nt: TGTGCCAGCAGCTTAGGACAGACCTACACTGAAGCTTTCTTT
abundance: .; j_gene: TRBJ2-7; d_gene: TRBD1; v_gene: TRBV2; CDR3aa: CASSAWGQGIPYEQYF; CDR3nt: TGTGCCAGCAGTGCTTGGGGACAGGGGATCCCCTACGAGCAGTACTTC
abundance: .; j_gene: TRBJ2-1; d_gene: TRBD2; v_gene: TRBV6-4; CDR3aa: CASGTGLAGNEQFF; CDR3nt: TGTGCCAGCGGGACTGGACTAGCTGGCAATGAGCAGTTCTTC
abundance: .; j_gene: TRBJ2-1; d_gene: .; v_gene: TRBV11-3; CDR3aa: CASSLVSTEQFF; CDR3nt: TGTGCCAGCAGCTTAGTATCGACAGAACAGTTCTTC
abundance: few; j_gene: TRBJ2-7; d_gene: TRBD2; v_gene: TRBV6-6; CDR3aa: CASSSGTSDREQYF; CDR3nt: TGTGCCAGCAGTTCCGGGACTAGCGACAGGGAGCAGTACTTC
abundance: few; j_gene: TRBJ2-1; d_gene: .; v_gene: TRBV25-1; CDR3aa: CASNSREGSSYNEQFF; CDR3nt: TGTGCCAGCAATTCGAGAGAGGGTTCCTCCTACAATGAGCAGTTCTTC
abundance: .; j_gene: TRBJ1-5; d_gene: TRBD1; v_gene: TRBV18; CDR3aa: CASSPTGVTQPQHF; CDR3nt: TGTGCCAGCTCCCCTACAGGGGTTACTCAGCCCCAGCATTTT
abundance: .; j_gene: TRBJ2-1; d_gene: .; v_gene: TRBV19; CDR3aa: CASSLQGIPRQFF; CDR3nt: TGTGCCAGTAGTCTGCAGGGAATTCCAAGGCAGTTCTTC
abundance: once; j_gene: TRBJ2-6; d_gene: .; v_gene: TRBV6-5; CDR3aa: CASSSDSSGANVLTF; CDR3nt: TGTGCCAGCAGTTCAGACAGCTCTGGGGCCAACGTCCTGACTTTC
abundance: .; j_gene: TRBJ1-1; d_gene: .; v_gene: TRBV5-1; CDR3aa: CASSFGQMNTEAFF; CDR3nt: TGCGCCAGCAGCTTCGGACAGATGAACACTGAAGCTTTCTTT
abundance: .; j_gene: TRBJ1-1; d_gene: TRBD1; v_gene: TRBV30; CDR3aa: CAWSGDRGEAFF; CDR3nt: TGTGCCTGGAGTGGGGACAGGGGGGAAGCTTTCTTT
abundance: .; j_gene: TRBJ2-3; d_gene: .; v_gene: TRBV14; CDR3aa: CASSQGLADTQYF; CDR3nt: TGTGCCAGCAGCCAAGGTTTAGCAGATACGCAGTATTTT
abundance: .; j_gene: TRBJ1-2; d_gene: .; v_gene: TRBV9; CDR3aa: CASSVAGSLNYGYTF; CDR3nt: TGTGCCAGCAGCGTAGCTGGCAGTCTTAACTATGGCTACACCTTC
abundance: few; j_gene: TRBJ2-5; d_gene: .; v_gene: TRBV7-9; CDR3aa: CASSLVQGETQYF; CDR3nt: TGTGCCAGCAGCTTAGTACAGGGAGAGACCCAGTACTTC
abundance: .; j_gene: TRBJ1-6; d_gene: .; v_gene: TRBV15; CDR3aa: CATSHRDIYNSPLHF; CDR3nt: TGTGCCACCAGCCACCGGGACATCTATAATTCACCCCTCCACTTT
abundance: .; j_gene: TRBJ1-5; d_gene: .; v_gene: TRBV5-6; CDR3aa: CASSLDGAQPQHF; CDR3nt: TGTGCCAGCAGCTTAGACGGAGCCCAGCCCCAGCATTTT
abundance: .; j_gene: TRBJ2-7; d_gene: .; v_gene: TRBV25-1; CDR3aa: CASSGWGLNEQYF; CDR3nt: TGTGCCAGCAGTGGCTGGGGCCTAAACGAGCAGTACTTC
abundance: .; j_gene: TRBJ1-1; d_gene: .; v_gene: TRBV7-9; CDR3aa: CASSAQRNTEAFF; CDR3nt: TGTGCCAGCAGCGCACAACGCAACACTGAAGCTTTCTTT
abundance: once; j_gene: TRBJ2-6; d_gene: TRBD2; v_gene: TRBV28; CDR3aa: CASSPRTSGRARSGANVLTF; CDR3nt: TGTGCCAGCAGTCCTAGGACTAGCGGGAGGGCCCGTTCTGGGGCCAACGTCCTGACTTTC
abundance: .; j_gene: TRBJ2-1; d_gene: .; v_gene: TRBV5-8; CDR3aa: CASSYRAPTSEQFF; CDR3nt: TGTGCCAGCAGCTACAGGGCCCCTACCTCGGAGCAGTTCTTC
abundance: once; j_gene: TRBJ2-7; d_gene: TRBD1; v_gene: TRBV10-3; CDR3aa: CAISESGRGRVRFSYEQYF; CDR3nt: TGTGCCATCAGTGAGTCGGGCAGGGGGCGCGTTAGGTTCTCCTACGAGCAGTACTTC
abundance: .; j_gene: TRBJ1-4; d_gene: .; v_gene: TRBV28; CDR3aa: CASSLSAVPPRKLFF; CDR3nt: TGTGCCAGCAGTTTATCAGCAGTCCCCCCGAGGAAACTGTTTTTT
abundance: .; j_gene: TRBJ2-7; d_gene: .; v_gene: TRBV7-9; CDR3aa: CASSTKVRGEQYF; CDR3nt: TGTGCCAGCAGTACCAAGGTCCGGGGCGAGCAGTACTTC